The clone carrying this T cell receptor (beta chain) was observed many times. The antigen remains unidentified. With listed TCR primers and previously described methods, bulk TCR libraries were prepared. MiXCR, run by TCRdb on the PCR reads, gives a single entry per CDR3 protein. The data contain some 320,000 distinct CDR3 sequences, roughly a quarter of them seen just once; the ten biggest clones take up 0.74%. The data were obtained in a study of molecular identifiers for immune sequencing clone quantification. Whole-study findings and limits: A shared barcode on identical TCR molecules could lead to underestimated sizes for highly expanded clones. In CMV-specific effectors, clones above 20 copies held over 99% of molecules; naive, under 1%.

The authors sorted naive CD8 T cells as CD8+CD4-CCR7+CD45RA+. The CDR3 is 15 amino acids. Germline CDR1 is PRHDT and CDR2 is FYEKMQ (reference sequence). Trimming removed 4 bases from V and 3 bases from J; junction bases left unmatched: 6. The sequence was collected from a human donor in good health. Some libraries in this study had Jurkat cell RNA spiked in. Source material: naive CD8+ T cells from blood, with Jurkat cell RNA spiked in. Documented subset: FACS-sorted CD8+CD4-CCR7+CD45RA+ naive T cells. The chain recombines TRBV13 with TRBJ2-3, with TRBD1 identical over 8 bases. CDR3 nucleotides: TGTGCCAGCAGCTCAGGGGGCGGAAGGACAGATACGCAGTATTTT. Translating it yields CASSSGGGRTDTQYF.